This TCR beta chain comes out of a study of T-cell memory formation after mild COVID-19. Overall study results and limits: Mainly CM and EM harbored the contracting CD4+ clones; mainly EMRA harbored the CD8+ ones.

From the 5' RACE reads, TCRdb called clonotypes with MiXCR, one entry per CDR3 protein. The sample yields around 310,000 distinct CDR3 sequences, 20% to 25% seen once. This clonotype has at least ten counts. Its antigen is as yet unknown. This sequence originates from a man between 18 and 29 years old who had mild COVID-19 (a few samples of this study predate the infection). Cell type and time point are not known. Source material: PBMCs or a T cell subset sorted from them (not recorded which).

In DNA form, the CDR3 reads TGCGCCAGCAGCCCTTGGGAGCGGGGTGAAAAACTGTTTTTT. It is translated as CASSPWERGEKLFF. V is TRBV4-1 and J is TRBJ1-4; D remains unclear. V lost 4 bases, J lost 7 bases, and 13 bases lay in between. The CDR3 runs to 14 residues. In germline, CDR1 is MGHRA, CDR2 YSYEKL.